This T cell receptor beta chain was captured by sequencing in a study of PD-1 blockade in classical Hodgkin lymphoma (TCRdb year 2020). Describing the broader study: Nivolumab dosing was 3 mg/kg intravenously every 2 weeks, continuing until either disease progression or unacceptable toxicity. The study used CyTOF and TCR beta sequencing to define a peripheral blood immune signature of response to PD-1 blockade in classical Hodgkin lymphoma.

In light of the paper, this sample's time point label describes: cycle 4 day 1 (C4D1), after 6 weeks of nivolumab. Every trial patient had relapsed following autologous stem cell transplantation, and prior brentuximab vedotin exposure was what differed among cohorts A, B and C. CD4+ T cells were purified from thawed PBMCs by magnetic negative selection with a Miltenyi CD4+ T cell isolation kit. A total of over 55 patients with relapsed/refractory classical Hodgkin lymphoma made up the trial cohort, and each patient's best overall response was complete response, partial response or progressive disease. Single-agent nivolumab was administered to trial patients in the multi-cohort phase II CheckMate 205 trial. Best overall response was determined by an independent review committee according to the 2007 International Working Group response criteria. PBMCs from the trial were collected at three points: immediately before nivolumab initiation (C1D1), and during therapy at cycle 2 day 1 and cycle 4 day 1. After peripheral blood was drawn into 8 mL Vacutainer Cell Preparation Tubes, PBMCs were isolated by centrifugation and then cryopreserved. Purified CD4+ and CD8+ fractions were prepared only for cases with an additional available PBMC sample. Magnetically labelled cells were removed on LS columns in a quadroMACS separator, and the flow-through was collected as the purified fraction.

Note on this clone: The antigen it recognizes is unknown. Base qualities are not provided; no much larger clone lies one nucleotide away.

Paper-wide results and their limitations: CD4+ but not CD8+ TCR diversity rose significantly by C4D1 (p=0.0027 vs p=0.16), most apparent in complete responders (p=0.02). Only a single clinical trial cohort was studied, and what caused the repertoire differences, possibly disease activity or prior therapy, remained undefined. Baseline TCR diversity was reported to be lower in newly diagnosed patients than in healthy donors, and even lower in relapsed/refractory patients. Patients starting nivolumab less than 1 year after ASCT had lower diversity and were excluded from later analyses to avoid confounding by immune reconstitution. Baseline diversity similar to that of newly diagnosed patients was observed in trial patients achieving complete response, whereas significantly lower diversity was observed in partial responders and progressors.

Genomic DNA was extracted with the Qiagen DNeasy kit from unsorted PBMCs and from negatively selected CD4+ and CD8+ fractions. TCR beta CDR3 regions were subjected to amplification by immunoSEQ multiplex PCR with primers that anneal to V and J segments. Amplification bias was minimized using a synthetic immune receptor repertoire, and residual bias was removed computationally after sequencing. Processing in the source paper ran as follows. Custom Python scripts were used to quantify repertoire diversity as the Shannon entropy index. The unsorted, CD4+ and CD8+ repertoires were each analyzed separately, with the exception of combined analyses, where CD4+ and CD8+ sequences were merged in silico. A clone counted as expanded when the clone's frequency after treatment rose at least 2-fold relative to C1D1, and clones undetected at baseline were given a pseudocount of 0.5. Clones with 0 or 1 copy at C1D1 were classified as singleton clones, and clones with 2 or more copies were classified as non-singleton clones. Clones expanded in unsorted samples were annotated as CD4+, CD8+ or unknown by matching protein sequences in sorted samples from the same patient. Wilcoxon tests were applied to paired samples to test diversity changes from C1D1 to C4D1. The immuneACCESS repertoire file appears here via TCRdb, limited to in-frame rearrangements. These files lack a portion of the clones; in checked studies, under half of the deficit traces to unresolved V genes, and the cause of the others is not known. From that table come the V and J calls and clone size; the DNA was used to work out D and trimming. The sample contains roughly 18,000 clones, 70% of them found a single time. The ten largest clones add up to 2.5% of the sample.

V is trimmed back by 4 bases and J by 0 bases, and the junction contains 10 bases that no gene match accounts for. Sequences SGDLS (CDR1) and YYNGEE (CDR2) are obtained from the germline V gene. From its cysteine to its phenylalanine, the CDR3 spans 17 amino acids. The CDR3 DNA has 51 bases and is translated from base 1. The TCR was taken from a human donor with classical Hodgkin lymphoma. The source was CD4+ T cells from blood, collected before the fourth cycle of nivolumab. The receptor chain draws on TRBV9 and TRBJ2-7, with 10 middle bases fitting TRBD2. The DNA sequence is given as TGTGCCAGCAGCCCCCGTCGCGCTAGCGGGAGCTCCTACGAGCAGTACTTC. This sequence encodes CASSPRRASGSSYEQYF.